This T cell receptor (beta chain) was sequenced during a study of cytomegalovirus exposure and HLA in healthy donors. Profiled with immunoSEQ multiplex PCR; TCRdb holds only in-frame clones, not every one. The table includes 90,000 to 150,000 clones, approximately 87% detected once. The CDR3 runs 12 residues. V lost 8 bases, J lost 3 bases, and 10 bases lay in between. Germline CDR1 LGHNA, CDR2 YSLEER. This chain joins TRBV4-3 and TRBJ1-2, with D possibly matching TRBD1 (5 bases). The TCR comes from a woman aged 18-35 years in good health and CMV-seropositive. Sequenced input: PBMCs. The CDR3 sequence: CASRGEYYGYTF. CDR3 DNA sequence: TGCGCCAGCCGGGGGGAGTACTATGGCTACACCTTC.